Shown below are 16 T cell receptor beta chains from a single sample sequenced in a study of T-cell reconstitution after alpha-beta-depleted transplantation in children. Unique molecular identifiers were incorporated during preparation of the TCRbeta library. TCRdb passed the PCR reads through MiXCR, listing each CDR3 protein once. The data show nearly 550,000 distinct CDR3 sequences, around 19% seen once. The sequences come from PBMCs from the stem cell graft donor, collected from the stem cell graft. These receptors came from a human donor who donated a stem cell graft to a child with acute lymphoblastic leukemia.

This rearrangement joins TRBV11-2 to TRBJ2-7; D remains unclear. This CDR3 contains 15 residues. V shed 4 bases and J shed 2 bases, with 15 bases lying between them. The germline gives CDR1 SGHAT, CDR2 FQNNGV. CDR3 bases: TGTGCCAGCAGCTCCCCCCGGGCTAGACCCTACGAGCAGTACTTC. Protein product: CASSSPRARPYEQYF.

This clonotype was picked up a small number of times. The rearrangement links TRBV3-1 to TRBJ2-3; 10 bases fit TRBD2. The CDR3 spans 17 residues. CDR1 is LGHDT, CDR2 YNNKEL, per germline (reference sequence). V lost 2 bases to trimming and J lost 1 base; unmatched junction nucleotides: 6. DNA for the CDR3: TGTGCCAGCAGCCAACCCCTCGGGACTAGCGGCACAGATACGCAGTATTTT. Translating it yields CASSQPLGTSGTDTQYF.

The rearrangement uses TRBV7-9 and TRBJ1-1, with 11 bases lining up with TRBD1. The V and J ends lost 5 bases and 5 bases, in that order; junction bases with no gene match: 10. CDR1 SEHNR and CDR2 FQNEAQ come from the germline V gene (reference sequence). CDR3 length: 16 residues. CDR3 sequence: CASSPGTGGPQTEAFF. The CDR3 nucleotides read TGTGCCAGCAGCCCGGGGACAGGGGGTCCGCAAACTGAAGCTTTCTTT.

The chain uses TRBV5-1 and TRBJ2-1; D perhaps matches TRBD1 (6 bases). V gave up 9 bases and J gave up 9 bases, with 25 bases separating them. CDR1 SGHRS and CDR2 YFSETQ come from the germline V gene. CDR3 length equals 15 residues. CDR3 nucleotides: TGCGCCACCTCCTGGGGGCATGGGAGCCCTATTGAGCAGTTCTTC. It is translated as CATSWGHGSPIEQFF.

V and J are TRBV11-1 and TRBJ2-7; 14 bases agree with TRBD2. Per the germline V gene, CDR1 is SGHAT and CDR2 is FQDESV (reference sequence). Trimming cost V 3 bases and J 4 bases; bases outside gene matches: 5. The CDR3 sequence is 16 residues long. The CDR3 protein is CASSFPGLAGAYEQYF. CDR3 in DNA: TGTGCCAGCAGCTTCCCGGGACTAGCGGGAGCTTACGAGCAGTACTTC.

In this sample, this clonotype turned up once. The J gene is TRBJ1-2, the V gene TRBV18; D is unclear. V shed 0 bases and J shed 5 bases, with 10 bases lying between them. The CDR3 is made up of 14 amino acids. Germline values: CDR1 KGHSH, CDR2 LQKENI. CDR3 in DNA: TGTGCCAGCTCACCACCGCTACACCTTTATGGCTACACCTTC. It translates to CASSPPLHLYGYTF.

The J gene is TRBJ2-6, the V gene TRBV9, with 11 positions matching TRBD2. J lost 0 bases, V lost 5 bases, and 4 bases had no gene match. CDR3 length: 17 residues. Germline V CDR1 and CDR2: SGDLS, YYNGEE. The CDR3 sequence is CASSGTSGFSGANVLTF. In DNA form, the CDR3 reads TGTGCCAGCAGTGGGACTAGCGGTTTCTCTGGGGCCAACGTCCTGACTTTC.

This clonotype was found a few times. The chain joins TRBV5-6 to TRBJ2-1; 7 bases are shared with TRBD2. With 5 bases clipped from V and 10 bases from J, the junction kept 12 bases outside the gene matches. The germline gives CDR1 SGHDT, CDR2 YYEEEE. The CDR3 runs to 14 residues. The CDR3, as DNA: TGTGCCAGCAGTCGGACTAGTGGAATGTGGGAGCAGTTCTTC. It is translated as CASSRTSGMWEQFF.

The chain couples TRBV6-1 to TRBJ2-6; D may be TRBD1 (6 bases). The CDR3 contains 16 residues. Deletions cut 7 bases from V and 0 bases from J, with 13 bases between. Germline V gene lookup returns CDR1 MNHNS and CDR2 SASEGT. The CDR3 reads CASTRTVGSGANVLTF. The CDR3 nucleotides read TGTGCCAGCACCAGGACAGTAGGCTCTGGGGCCAACGTCCTGACTTTC.

The chain couples TRBV10-3 to TRBJ2-1; D ambiguous. The CDR3 covers 14 residues. V was trimmed by 0 bases and J by 3 bases, leaving 6 bases between them. CDR1 is ENHRY and CDR2 is SYGVKD in the germline V gene. This CDR3 is CAISESESYNEQFF. The CDR3 bases are TGTGCCATCAGTGAGTCGGAGAGCTACAATGAGCAGTTCTTC.

This clonotype was picked up a small number of times. The chain has TRBV6-1 and TRBJ2-7; 13 positions agree with TRBD2. CDR3 length: 13 residues. V was pared by 4 bases and J by 10 bases, with 4 bases of the junction left unmatched. The germline V gene has CDR1 MNHNS and CDR2 SASEGT. Written as DNA, the CDR3 is TGTGCCAGCAGTGGGACTAGCGGGAGTAGTCAGTACTTC. Amino acid sequence: CASSGTSGSSQYF.

This clonotype was observed a handful of times. CDR3 sequence reads: CASKDGNQETQYF. The CDR3 coding sequence is TGTGCCAGCAAGGACGGGAACCAAGAGACCCAGTACTTC. The chain recombines TRBV6-1 with TRBJ2-5, with D perhaps TRBD2 (5 bases). Germline CDR1 is MNHNS and CDR2 is SASEGT. This CDR3 spans 13 amino acids. V lost 7 bases and J 0 bases, leaving 9 bases between the germline ends.

This chain links TRBV20-1 with TRBJ2-1; TRBD2 agrees at 7 bases. This CDR3 contains 13 residues. The V gene end was trimmed by 3 bases and the J gene end by 4 bases; junction bases not matched to a gene: 3. Germline V CDR1 and CDR2: DFQATT, SNEGSKA (reference sequence). Here the CDR3 reads CSASERDYNEQFF. Here the CDR3 DNA reads TGCAGTGCTAGTGAGCGGGATTACAATGAGCAGTTCTTC.

The rearrangement joins TRBV6-6 to TRBJ2-1, with D hard to call. The CDR3 length is 12 residues. Germline-derived CDR1 and CDR2 are MNHNY and SVGAGI (reference sequence). V dropped 2 bases and J dropped 7 bases, with 6 bases sitting between them. The CDR3 spells CASSYILNEQFF. CDR3 DNA sequence: TGTGCCAGCAGTTACATTTTAAATGAGCAGTTCTTC.

This chain connects TRBV14 to TRBJ2-7; the D is unclear. The V and J ends lost 1 base and 3 bases respectively, with 4 bases between them. Germline-derived CDR1 and CDR2 are SGHDN and FVKESK. The CDR3 has 12 amino acids. CDR3 in DNA: TGTGCCAGCAGCCAAGGGTACTACGAGCAGTACTTC. It specifies CASSQGYYEQYF.

The rearrangement uses TRBV29-1 and TRBJ2-7; 8 positions agree with TRBD1. J gave up 4 bases and V 6 bases, and 5 bases lay outside the gene matches. The CDR3 sequence is 12 residues long. CDR1 and CDR2 (germline): SQVTM, ANQGSEA. The CDR3 sequence: CSVKQGAYEQYF. CDR3 nucleotide sequence: TGCAGCGTGAAGCAGGGGGCTTACGAGCAGTACTTC.